This T cell receptor beta chain was recorded in a study of blood T cell repertoires in COVID-19 (dated by TCRdb to the early 2020s). Background for the entire study: Samples covering the acute and convalescent phases of COVID-19 were provided by collaborators in the United States, Italy and Spain. The repertoires were released in a freely available public database intended as a resource for research on the immune response to SARS-CoV-2. Where available, HLA class I and class II types were obtained from metadata supplied by the sample provider rather than from assay-based typing. A de-identified subject ID, COVID-19 status, age in years and sex were almost always included in the sample metadata. Subjects who had been exposed to COVID-19, were actively infected with it, or had recovered from it provided the deeply sampled blood TCRbeta repertoires that made up the dataset. The material from the prospective study consisted of cDNA or gDNA derived from T cells, B-cell-depleted T cells, or PBMCs. The samples were drawn from the first 160 participants of the ongoing ImmuneRACE study and from 950 to 1,500 subjects provided by 6 global collaborators. Results and caveats for the whole study, not just this receptor: How much clinical and demographic metadata was included differed by source and by participant, and the metadata was provided uncurated.

Worth noting for this clone: Its antigen is unknown. Nothing much larger sits one base from this clone, and base qualities are not available.

TCRbeta CDR3 regions were amplified from genomic DNA using the immunoSEQ Assay, a bias-controlled multiplex PCR. Per the original workflow: The number of nucleated cells in each sample was estimated by amplification of reference gene primers within the assay. To quantify the absolute abundance of each unique TCRbeta CDR3 rearrangement, sequence reads were collapsed and filtered. Productive Simpson clonality was computed per sample as the square root of Simpson's diversity index over productive rearrangements. TCRdb retrieved this table from immuneACCESS and kept in-frame rearrangements only. Not all clones are present; in checked studies, unresolved V genes account for under half, and no reason is known for the remainder. V and J calls and clone size follow that table, whereas D and trimming were derived from the DNA. The sample has some 180,000 clones on record, 89% of them singletons. 5.5% to 7.5% of the sample is in the top ten clones.

In the germline V gene (reference sequence), CDR1 corresponds to LNHDA and CDR2 to SQIVND. The CDR3 measures 16 amino acids from cysteine to phenylalanine. The entry retains the CDR3 DNA only, 48 bases that are in frame from base 1. The V and J ends are trimmed by 5 bases and 8 bases, leaving 24 bases between them. Whole blood was collected in K2EDTA tubes by collaborating institutions according to the institutions' own protocols. For TCRbeta analysis, collaborator samples were shipped as frozen whole blood, as isolated PBMCs, or as DNA extracted from either sample type. The sequence came from a man aged 35 to 55 with acute or convalescent COVID-19. The sample comprised peripheral blood. The rearrangement joined TRBV19 to TRBJ1-1, with TRBD1 tentatively as D gene (5 bases match). CDR3 loop: CASSSGLWGVDGEAFF. Read as DNA, the sequence is TGTGCCAGTAGTTCGGGTCTATGGGGGGTGGATGGGGAAGCTTTCTTT.